This entry lists 22 T cell receptor beta chains sequenced from one sample in a study of T-cell reconstitution after alpha-beta-depleted transplantation in children. Unique molecular identifiers were incorporated into the prepared TCRbeta library. Using its own MiXCR run on the PCR reads, TCRdb lists one record per CDR3 protein. Counted here are some 300,000 distinct CDR3 sequences, roughly 8.2% occurring once; the ten biggest clones make up 9.1%. Study-wide findings and caveats: At the one-year point after transplant, T-cell counts and TCRbeta diversity were found to come mostly from T cells that had been newly produced.

Their antigens remain unidentified. The input for sequencing was peripheral blood, taken 360 days after TCRalphabeta/CD19-depleted stem cell transplant. The receptors shown here come from a female patient aged 2-15 years who had a stem cell transplant for Fanconi anemia, so the T cells may come from the graft donor.

In this sample, this clonotype turned up a few times. J is TRBJ2-2 and V is TRBV3-1, with D possibly TRBD1 on 6 matching bases. This CDR3 has 18 amino acids. The germline gives CDR1 LGHDT, CDR2 YNNKEL (reference sequence). V lost 4 bases, J lost 0 bases, and 18 bases lay in between. CDR3 nucleotide sequence: TGTGCCAGCAGCCGAGTAGGGGACACCCAACCGAACACCGGGGAGCTGTTTTTT. Its translation is CASSRVGDTQPNTGELFF.

The table lists this clonotype with a few counts. This CDR3 is CASSDSYSNQPQHF. Written as DNA, the CDR3 is TGTGCCAGCAGTGACAGTTATAGCAATCAGCCCCAGCATTTT. This sequence joins TRBV12-3 or TRBV12-4 and TRBJ1-5; possible D gene TRBD1, 5 bases. This CDR3 contains 14 residues. Trimming cost V 5 bases and J 0 bases, with 8 bases left between them.

This clonotype was detected many times. The J gene is TRBJ2-6, the V gene TRBV10-3; D is unresolved. Trimming shortened V by 4 bases and J by 0 bases, and 22 bases separated the two germline ends. Per the germline V gene, CDR1 is ENHRY and CDR2 is SYGVKD. This CDR3 has 20 amino acids. The CDR3 DNA sequence: TGTGCCATCAGTGTGAAAAGGATAGGAGCAGGAAACTCTGGGGCCAACGTCCTGACTTTC. This codes for CAISVKRIGAGNSGANVLTF.

This clonotype was counted many times. The chain is built from TRBV7-3 and TRBJ2-2; D is ambiguous. Germline V gives CDR1 SGHTA, CDR2 FQGTGA. The CDR3 runs to 15 residues. The ends were cut back, 4 bases at V and 2 bases at J, with 11 bases in the middle. CDR3 sequence: CASSSRQTNTGELFF. As DNA, the CDR3 is TGTGCCAGCAGCTCTCGCCAGACAAACACCGGGGAGCTGTTTTTT. Full variable domain (rest looked up from reference TRBV7-3 and TRBJ2-2): GAGVSQTPSNKVTEKGKYVELRCDPISGHTALYWYRQSLGQGPEFLIYFQGTGAADDSGLPNDRFFAVRPEGSVSTLKIQRTERGDSAVYLCASSSRQTNTGELFFGEGSRLTVL.

This clonotype showed up many times. CDR3 sequence (DNA): TGCAGTGCTAGTGTTTTTCCATCCGACTATGGCTACACCTTC. This sequence encodes CSASVFPSDYGYTF. The rearrangement uses TRBV20-1 and TRBJ1-2; D uncertain. Germline CDR1 reads DFQATT; CDR2 reads SNEGSKA (reference sequence). There are 14 residues in the CDR3. V gave up 3 bases and J gave up 3 bases, with 14 bases separating them.

The V and J genes are TRBV14 and TRBJ1-2, with D possibly matching TRBD1 (6 bases). Trimming cost V 4 bases and J 8 bases, with 17 bases left between them. CDR3 length equals 14 residues. Germline V lookup: CDR1 SGHDN, CDR2 FVKESK. Written as DNA, the CDR3 is TGTGCCAGCAGCCGGCAACAGGGAACCGGGGGCTACACCTTC. Translated, it gives CASSRQQGTGGYTF.

This clonotype was seen many times. The rearrangement links TRBV7-6 to TRBJ2-7, with D perhaps assigned TRBD1 or TRBD2 (6 bases each). From germline, CDR1 is SGHVS and CDR2 FNYEAQ. V was shortened by 5 bases and J by 3 bases, with 14 bases between the two germline ends. This CDR3 region has 14 residues. CDR3 nucleotides: TGTGCCAGCAGCCAGATCGGGGGCCACTACGAGCAGTACTTC. Protein: CASSQIGGHYEQYF.

This clonotype was observed many times. The chain links TRBV29-1 to TRBJ2-1, with 8 bases matching TRBD1. Germline V gene data show CDR1 as SQVTM and CDR2 as ANQGSEA. V gave up 6 bases and J gave up 4 bases; unmatched junction bases: 14. CDR3 length equals 16 residues. The CDR3 sequence: CSVTGGGHIRYNEQFF. DNA of the CDR3: TGCAGCGTCACAGGGGGAGGCCATATACGATACAATGAGCAGTTCTTC.

This clonotype was seen ten or more times. The gene calls are TRBV12-3 or TRBV12-4 and TRBJ1-5; D gene unclear. The germline V and J ends were trimmed by 0 bases and 4 bases, with 7 bases remaining between them. The CDR3 runs 14 residues. The CDR3 nucleotides read TGTGCCAGCAGTTTAGCGCTGAGTAATCAGCCCCAGCATTTT. This sequence encodes CASSLALSNQPQHF.

CDR3 amino acids: CASSPGLYISPKETQYF. The CDR3, as DNA: TGTGCCAGCAGCCCAGGGTTATATATATCCCCCAAAGAGACCCAGTACTTC. V is TRBV28 and J is TRBJ2-5; D might be TRBD1 (5 bases). In germline, CDR1 is MDHEN, CDR2 SYDVKM. This CDR3 has 17 residues. Trimming left V 6 bases short and J 3 bases short, with 23 bases between.

The J gene is TRBJ2-3, the V gene TRBV20-1, with TRBD1 as a possible D gene (5 bases). The ends were cut back, 0 bases at V and 2 bases at J, with 9 bases in the middle. The V gene's germline CDR1 is DFQATT and CDR2 SNEGSKA (reference sequence). The CDR3 loop spans 14 amino acids. Written as DNA, the CDR3 is TGCAGTGCTAGAGATGGCAGGGACACAGATACGCAGTATTTT. Protein: CSARDGRDTDTQYF.

This clonotype was seen repeatedly, ten times or more. The chain joins TRBV7-2 to TRBJ2-3; D perhaps matches TRBD2 (5 bases). V dropped 7 bases and J dropped 0 bases, with 11 bases sitting between them. The CDR3 covers 14 residues. CDR1 SGHTA and CDR2 FQGNSA come from the germline V gene. The CDR3 coding sequence is TGTGCCAGCACCTTTGGACTCAGCACAGATACGCAGTATTTT. Protein sequence: CASTFGLSTDTQYF.

In its sample, this clonotype was seen many times. The chain has TRBV7-9 and TRBJ2-5; D tentatively fits TRBD1 or TRBD2 (5 bases each). Germline lookup yields CDR1 SEHNR and CDR2 FQNEAQ (reference sequence). The CDR3 runs to 16 residues. Trimming took 4 bases from V and 2 from J, leaving 17 bases between them. CDR3: CASSSRSGTLQETQYF. In DNA form, the CDR3 reads TGTGCCAGCAGCTCAAGATCCGGGACCCTTCAAGAGACCCAGTACTTC.

This clonotype was observed at least ten times. This chain joins TRBV15 and TRBJ2-3; 9 nucleotides align to TRBD1. After removal of 5 bases from V and 4 bases from J, the junction contained 7 bases not matched to a gene. The germline V gene has CDR1 LNHNV and CDR2 YYDKDF (reference sequence). This CDR3 spans 15 amino acids. The CDR3 DNA follows: TGTGCCACCAGCTGGGACAGGGCGGCGGCAGATACGCAGTATTTT. Translation gives CATSWDRAAADTQYF.

The chain couples TRBV28 to TRBJ1-2, with 9 nucleotides matching TRBD1. V dropped 4 bases and J dropped 7; count of bases not matched to a gene: 7. This CDR3 comprises 14 residues. Germline V gene data show CDR1 as MDHEN and CDR2 as SYDVKM. The CDR3 DNA is TGTGCCAGCAGTTACTACCGGGACAGGGCTGGCTACACCTTC. Its protein is CASSYYRDRAGYTF.

This clonotype was observed many times. The chain joins TRBV7-2 to TRBJ2-3, with 7 bases aligning to TRBD2. The CDR3 contains 15 residues. With 5 bases clipped from V and 6 bases from J, the junction kept 11 bases outside the gene matches. Germline V lookup: CDR1 SGHTA, CDR2 FQGNSA. The CDR3: CASSLFSGRPDTQYF. CDR3 in DNA: TGTGCCAGCAGCCTCTTTAGCGGGCGCCCGGATACGCAGTATTTT.

The chain is built from TRBV19 and TRBJ2-2, with D possibly being TRBD1 or TRBD2 (5 bases each). Looked up from germline, CDR1 is LNHDA and CDR2 is SQIVND (reference sequence). V lost 3 bases and J lost 4, with 15 bases in between. This CDR3 has 16 residues. This CDR3 reads CASSITGATATGELFF. DNA for the CDR3: TGTGCCAGTAGTATTACCGGGGCGACCGCCACCGGGGAGCTGTTTTTT. Looking up the rest from reference TRBV19 and TRBJ2-2 gives the full variable domain: DGGITQSPKYLFRKEGQNVTLSCEQNLNHDAMYWYRQDPGQGLRLIYYSQIVNDFQKGDIAEGYSVSREKKESFPLTVTSAQKNPTAFYLCASSITGATATGELFFGEGSRLTVL.

In this sample, this clonotype turned up many times. The genes are TRBV5-1 and TRBJ2-5; D perhaps matches TRBD2 (6 bases). Germline loops: CDR1 SGHRS, CDR2 YFSETQ. This CDR3 spans 15 amino acids. V lost 4 bases to trimming and J lost 4 bases, with 17 bases between them. The CDR3 nucleotides are TGCGCCAGCAGCGGCCCGGGACTCCCCGGAGAGACCCAGTACTTC. Encoded protein: CASSGPGLPGETQYF.

This clonotype was observed a few times. The gene calls are TRBV7-3 and TRBJ2-3; 7 nucleotides agree with TRBD1. Trimming took 1 base from V and 5 from J; bases not matched to a gene: 3. The CDR3 loop spans 14 amino acids. CDR1 is SGHTA and CDR2 is FQGTGA in the germline V gene. The CDR3 sequence is CASSLIGTEDTQYF. The CDR3 DNA is TGTGCCAGCAGCTTAATTGGGACAGAAGATACGCAGTATTTT.

This clonotype appeared a few times. As DNA, the CDR3 is TGTGCCAGCAGCCGATGGGATTCACCCCTCCACTTT. Amino acid sequence: CASSRWDSPLHF. The rearrangement joins TRBV27 to TRBJ1-6; D not certain. The CDR3 is 12 residues long. Germline V gene lookup returns CDR1 MNHEY and CDR2 SMNVEV (reference sequence). Trimming took off 6 bases at V and 8 bases at J, with 8 bases between the two ends.

Only a few counts were recorded for this clonotype. The rearrangement links TRBV2 to TRBJ2-7; the D gene is possibly TRBD1 (5 bases). The V end lost 6 bases, the J end lost 2 bases, and 20 bases lay between the germline ends. The length of the CDR3 is 16 residues. CDR1 is SNHLY and CDR2 is FYNNEI in the germline V gene. The CDR3 region has the DNA TGTGCCAGCAGCGGCGATACAGGCTACCCAACCTACGAGCAGTACGTC. Translation gives CASSGDTGYPTYEQYV.

Many counts were recorded for this clonotype. The rearrangement links TRBV6-5 to TRBJ1-6; 9 nucleotides agree with TRBD1. CDR1 MNHEY and CDR2 SVGAGI come from the germline V gene. CDR3 length: 14 amino acids. Losses at the gene ends were 7 bases for V and 7 bases for J; bases not matched to a gene: 5. The CDR3 nucleotides read TGTGCCAGCACCCGGGGACAGGGCAATTCACCCCTCCACTTT. Amino acids: CASTRGQGNSPLHF.